These T cell receptor beta chains were read from a single sample in a study of somatic mutations in cytotoxic T cells in rheumatoid arthritis. TCRdb keeps only in-frame clones here, not all; method: immunoSEQ multiplex PCR. Of approximately 12,000 clones detected, around 70% appear once; the ten largest clones hold roughly 9.8%. Sequencing used CD8+ T cells sorted from blood. Every receptor here comes from a man in his sixties or seventies in good health. CDR3s include the opening cysteine and the closing phenylalanine or tryptophan. D genes are given only for firm matches. Clone size is stated in some rows and not others, as once, few, many or a class when expanded.

J,size,D,V,CDR3,DNA
TRBJ2-7,.,TRBD2,TRBV4-1,CASSPTSGNMVEQYF,TGCGCCAGCAGCCCTACTAGCGGGAACATGGTCGAGCAGTACTTC
TRBJ1-5,.,.,TRBV27,CASSLGSLQPRHF,TGTGCCAGCAGTTTAGGCTCTCTTCAGCCTAGGCATTTT
TRBJ1-5,.,TRBD1,TRBV19,CASSIVASGQGNQPQHF,TGTGCCAGTAGTATTGTGGCTTCGGGACAGGGAAATCAGCCCCAGCATTTT
TRBJ2-7,.,TRBD1,TRBV14,CASSRTGGPYEQYF,TGTGCCAGCAGCCGGACAGGGGGTCCCTACGAGCAGTACTTC
TRBJ2-1,once,TRBD2,TRBV7-3,CASTSLERGILYNEQFF,TGTGCCAGCACCTCCCTTGAGCGGGGGATTCTCTACAATGAGCAGTTCTTC
TRBJ1-6,.,.,TRBV19,CASSIGGSLNSPLHF,TGTGCCAGTAGTATCGGGGGGTCCCTGAATTCACCCCTCCACTTT
TRBJ1-1,.,.,TRBV19,CASSAPRVMNTEAFF,TGTGCCAGTAGTGCCCCCAGGGTGATGAACACTGAAGCTTTCTTT
TRBJ1-1,.,.,TRBV7-8,CASSLDGGGNTEAFF,TGTGCCAGCAGCTTAGACGGCGGGGGAAACACTGAAGCTTTCTTT
TRBJ1-1,.,.,TRBV19,CASNQGRTEAFF,TGTGCCAGTAACCAGGGACGGACTGAAGCTTTCTTT
TRBJ2-2,.,TRBD1,TRBV6-4,CASNPGQGHTGELFF,TGTGCCAGCAATCCGGGACAGGGGCACACCGGGGAGCTGTTTTTT
TRBJ1-2,.,TRBD1,TRBV9,CASSRVGTGSDYGYTF,TGTGCCAGCAGCCGAGTGGGGACAGGGAGCGACTATGGCTACACCTTC
TRBJ2-1,.,TRBD1,TRBV4-3,CASSRLGTVDEQFF,TGCGCCAGCAGCCGGCTAGGGACAGTGGATGAGCAGTTCTTC
TRBJ2-5,.,.,TRBV5-8,CASSLVQGQETQYF,TGTGCCAGCAGCTTGGTCCAGGGCCAAGAGACCCAGTACTTC
TRBJ2-3,.,TRBD1,TRBV9,CASSVVSGGLADTQYF,TGTGCCAGCAGCGTAGTTTCAGGGGGCCTGGCAGATACGCAGTATTTT
TRBJ2-5,.,.,TRBV11-2,CASSSNWAGEETQYF,TGTGCCAGCAGCTCGAACTGGGCAGGTGAAGAGACCCAGTACTTC
TRBJ2-1,few,.,TRBV27,CASSLSSNYNEQFF,TGTGCCAGCAGTTTGTCTTCGAACTACAATGAGCAGTTCTTC
TRBJ1-2,few,.,TRBV9,CASSASSGSEYGYTF,TGTGCCAGCAGCGCGAGCTCCGGGTCCGAGTATGGCTACACCTTC
TRBJ2-3,.,.,TRBV2,CASSRTSGEIDTQYF,TGTGCCAGCAGTAGGACATCCGGGGAAATAGATACGCAGTATTTT
TRBJ2-3,.,TRBD2,TRBV28,CASSLAGITDTQYF,TGTGCCAGCAGTCTAGCGGGGATCACAGATACGCAGTATTTT
TRBJ2-7,few,.,TRBV12-1,CASSLDRWTGIFF,TGTGCCAGCAGCCTTGATCGATGGACAGGGATTTTTTTC
TRBJ2-1,once,.,TRBV9,CASSPYLGTPYNEQFF,TGTGCCAGCAGCCCATACCTGGGGACCCCCTACAATGAGCAGTTCTTC
TRBJ2-5,.,.,TRBV13,CASSARQGSETQYF,TGTGCCAGCAGCGCTCGCCAGGGATCGGAGACCCAGTACTTC